The rows below give T cell receptor beta chains drawn from one sample of a study of radiotherapy plus CTLA-4 blockade in lung cancer. Measured with immunoSEQ multiplex PCR; TCRdb has only the in-frame clones, and not every one. In the table there are around 59,000 clones, 77% of which are singletons. The sample was peripheral blood, taken from a patient treated with radiotherapy plus ipilimumab. The receptors come from a human donor with non-small cell lung cancer who had a partial response to radiotherapy plus ipilimumab. CDR3s include the opening cysteine and the closing phenylalanine or tryptophan. Each record gives: V gene, clone size, CDR3 length, D gene, J gene, CDR3 protein, CDR3 DNA. A D gene is named only where the DNA matches it firmly. Where a row states a size, it is once, few, many or the class of an expanded clone; other rows omit it.

TRBV5-5,NA,15,TRBD2,TRBJ2-2,CASSLGAGGTGELFF,TGTGCCAGCAGCTTAGGAGCGGGGGGCACCGGGGAGCTGTTTTTT
TRBV25-1,NA,12,NA,TRBJ2-3,CASSFTGDTQYF,TGTGCCAGCAGTTTCACCGGAGATACGCAGTATTTT
TRBV6-5,NA,12,NA,TRBJ1-5,CASKSSNQPQHF,TGTGCCAGCAAGAGTAGCAATCAGCCCCAGCATTTT
TRBV6-1,NA,13,NA,TRBJ1-2,CASRYRVGYGYTF,TGTGCCAGCAGGTACAGGGTCGGCTATGGCTACACCTTC
TRBV2,NA,16,NA,TRBJ1-5,CASSEARGTNNQPQHF,TGTGCCAGCAGTGAAGCGCGGGGCACAAATAATCAGCCCCAGCATTTT
TRBV7-2,NA,14,NA,TRBJ1-6,CASSPRQGNSPLHF,TGTGCCAGCAGCCCCAGGCAGGGGAATTCACCCCTCCACTTT
TRBV28,few,17,NA,TRBJ2-6,CASSRLGGGTGANVLTF,TGTGCCAGCAGTCGTTTGGGAGGGGGAACTGGGGCCAACGTCCTGACTTTC
TRBV5-4,NA,17,TRBD1,TRBJ1-4,CASSLRTGFSTNEKLFF,TGTGCCAGCAGCTTGAGGACAGGGTTCTCGACTAATGAAAAACTGTTTTTT
TRBV29-1,NA,11,NA,TRBJ2-7,CSANEGYEQYF,TGCAGCGCCAACGAGGGCTACGAGCAGTACTTC
TRBV28,once,15,TRBD1,TRBJ2-7,CASSSTGTASYEQYF,TGTGCCAGCAGTTCTACCGGGACAGCTTCCTACGAGCAGTACTTC
TRBV4-2,NA,14,NA,TRBJ1-5,CASSQAWGEQPQHF,TGTGCCAGCAGCCAAGCGTGGGGCGAGCAGCCCCAGCATTTT
TRBV5-5,NA,14,TRBD1,TRBJ1-2,CASSETGANYGYTF,TGTGCCAGCAGCGAGACAGGGGCTAACTATGGCTACACCTTC
TRBV15,NA,16,TRBD1,TRBJ2-1,CATSDPGTGLWNEQFF,TGTGCCACCAGCGACCCCGGGACAGGGCTTTGGAATGAGCAGTTCTTC
TRBV9,NA,12,NA,TRBJ2-2,CASSVSTGELFF,TGTGCCAGCAGCGTCAGCACCGGGGAGCTGTTTTTT
TRBV6-1,NA,14,NA,TRBJ2-7,CASSEGLAPYEQYF,TGTGCCAGCAGTGAGGGGTTAGCGCCCTACGAGCAGTACTTC
TRBV27,NA,14,NA,TRBJ2-7,CASTRLGAQNEQYF,TGTGCCAGCACTCGACTGGGGGCGCAGAACGAGCAGTACTTC
TRBV11-2,NA,16,NA,TRBJ2-7,CASSPMGLGYISEQYF,TGTGCCAGCAGCCCTATGGGACTGGGGTATATAAGCGAGCAGTACTTC
TRBV6-6,NA,15,NA,TRBJ1-4,CASSYGQGKNEKLFF,TGTGCCAGCAGTTACGGGCAGGGCAAGAATGAAAAACTGTTTTTT
TRBV28,NA,15,TRBD2,TRBJ2-1,CASRMAGGRYNEQFF,TGTGCCAGCAGGATGGCGGGGGGGAGGTACAATGAGCAGTTCTTC
TRBV6-1,NA,15,TRBD2,TRBJ2-5,CASRLAGATRETQYF,TGTGCCAGCAGGCTAGCGGGGGCCACGAGAGAGACCCAGTACTTC
TRBV6-5,once,14,NA,TRBJ2-3,CASSSQGGTDTQYF,TGTGCCAGCAGTTCTCAGGGTGGCACAGATACGCAGTATTTT
TRBV9,NA,13,NA,TRBJ2-7,CASSTSDSSEQYF,TGTGCCAGCAGCACGAGCGACAGTTCCGAGCAGTACTTC
TRBV29-1,NA,14,TRBD1,TRBJ1-1,CSVSKDRGNTEAFF,TGCAGCGTGTCAAAGGACAGGGGGAACACTGAAGCTTTCTTT
TRBV7-2,few,15,NA,TRBJ2-1,CASSSPTGFYNEQFF,TGTGCCAGCAGCTCCCCGACTGGATTCTACAATGAGCAGTTCTTC
TRBV5-6,NA,13,NA,TRBJ2-1,CASSPPRGNEQFF,TGTGCCAGCAGCCCACCACGGGGCAATGAGCAGTTCTTC